This T cell receptor (beta chain) is drawn from a study of neurological immune-mediated disorders. TCRdb reanalysed the 5' RACE reads using MiXCR and keeps one entry per CDR3 protein. The data contain roughly 3,900 distinct CDR3 sequences, approximately 30% of them seen just once; the ten biggest clones take up approximately 43%. This clonotype came up many times. The sorted libraries started from about 950,000 CD4+ or CD8+ T cells. V lost 6 bases to trimming and J lost 5 bases; unmatched junction nucleotides: 3. This CDR3 has 13 amino acids. This TCR was recovered from a man aged 50-60 years with HTLV-1-associated myelopathy (HAM/TSP). The sequencing input was CD8+ T cells from blood. The chain carries TRBV12-3 or TRBV12-4 and TRBJ2-3; 9 nucleotides line up with TRBD1. The CDR3 DNA follows: TGTGCCAGCAGCCCGGACAGGGGAGATACGCAGTATTTT. Translated, it gives CASSPDRGDTQYF.